This record covers a single T cell receptor (beta chain). Its antigen is unknown. This may be a read error: a much more frequent sequence differs by one nucleotide. The germline V gene encodes CDR1 LNHNV and CDR2 YYDKDF (reference sequence). This CDR3 has 13 amino acids. V was clipped by 5 bases and J by 7 bases, with 12 bases between them. This sample is drawn from a study of T cells in Graves' hyperthyroidism and ophthalmopathy. The TCR beta CDR3 regions underwent amplification using RNA transcripts as the source. The HTBI primer set was used in a first-round RT-PCR of the TCR CDR3. TCRdb reprocessed the multiplex PCR reads with MiXCR, giving one entry per CDR3 protein. Of 300,000 to 450,000 distinct CDR3 sequences in the sample, roughly 15% were seen once. Points from the study as a whole: The blood repertoire included most of the expanded thyroid clonotypes above 0.001. Ophthalmopathy prediction by the model preceded onset by a median about 6.3 months. A 13 V-J model separated ophthalmopathy from stable hyperthyroidism.

The chain recombines TRBV15 with TRBJ2-1, with D possibly TRBD2 on 5 matching bases. Sequences were obtained from blood. The receptor was isolated from a woman under 40 with Graves' ophthalmopathy. CDR3 loop: CATSGGRGNEQFF. CDR3 in DNA: TGTGCCACCAGCGGAGGTCGAGGGAATGAGCAGTTCTTC.